The clone carrying this T cell receptor beta chain was counted many times. Its target is unknown. CDR3 length: 14 residues. Trimming stripped 0 bases from V and 2 bases from J, with 8 bases between. Looked up from germline, CDR1 is DFQATT and CDR2 is SNEGSKA (reference sequence). TCRdb itself ran the multiplex PCR reads through MiXCR, one entry per CDR3 protein. The data contain approximately 88,000 distinct CDR3 sequences, around 28% of them seen just once; the ten biggest clones take up 8% to 9%. This sample was included in a study of breast tumors, draining lymph nodes, adjacent tissues. The lymph nodes were axillary draining lymph nodes from breast cancer patients. Regarding the study as a whole: Luminal-like breast cancer showed significantly greater tumor-nontumor repertoire similarity than basal-like breast cancer did. The data were judged consistent with most tumor T cells coming from lymph node and expanding in tumor. Tumor repertoires ranked between lymph nodes and nontumor tissue in diversity, with V and J gene preferences. The lymph node origin of tumor T cells was framed as consistent with a hypothesis, not demonstrated.

Sequences were obtained from axillary lymph node tissue. This clonotype was obtained from a female donor with breast cancer. Some clones in this sample may be carry-over from other donors' samples. The V call is TRBV20-1, the J call TRBJ1-5; D not certain. CDR3 amino acids: CSARDVNGNQPQHF. The CDR3 DNA reads TGCAGTGCTAGAGATGTGAACGGCAATCAGCCCCAGCATTTT.